The source of this T cell receptor (beta chain) is a study of cytomegalovirus exposure and HLA in healthy donors. Study results and caveats: The majority of CMV-associated TCR beta chains were reported as apparently HLA-restricted in a later analysis.

CDR1 is SGHVS, CDR2 FQNEAQ, per germline. J was trimmed by 4 bases and V by 3 bases; bases with no gene match: 7. The CDR3 spans 16 residues. As to this clone: The target antigen is unknown.

Primers included in the PCR were 60 Vbeta and 13 Jbeta primers. The data were produced by immunoSEQ multiplex PCR, yet TCRdb's version contains in-frame clones alone and is incomplete. The sample yields 130,000 or so clones, of which the top ten take up 2.2%. The chain recombines TRBV7-8 with TRBJ2-2; 8 bases align to TRBD2. This sequence originates from a woman under 30 in good health and CMV-seronegative. The specimen sequenced was PBMCs. The CDR3 sequence is CASSLAGGASTGELFF. The CDR3 nucleotides read TGTGCCAGCAGCTTGGCCGGGGGGGCTAGCACCGGGGAGCTGTTTTTT.